This T cell receptor (beta chain) stems from a study of Ad26.COV2.S vaccination and SARS-CoV-2 variants. Study at large: Among those in the COV1001 Ad26.COV2.S trial arm was the donor. Whole-study findings and limits: Quantification of TCR breadth and depth may have yielded underestimates of total T cell responses.

Remarks on this clone: What it binds is unknown.

Produced via immunoSEQ multiplex PCR; TCRdb's table is partial and in-frame only. Among some 290,000 clones, about 86% were seen once, and the ten largest hold 1.5% to 2.5%. V gave up 4 bases and J gave up 1 base; unmatched junction bases: 7. Germline V CDR1 and CDR2: MNHEY, SVGEGT. The CDR3 is made up of 16 amino acids. The treatment denotes: 15 to 20 received Ad26.COV2.S at low or high dose, single or two shots; about 5 received placebo; per-sample allocation not given. Collection of samples fell on day 63 after the first vaccine or placebo injection. The donor was a Boston adult aged 18-55 years. Sequenced here: peripheral blood, sampled in a trial of Ad26.COV2.S vaccine versus placebo. This clonotype originated in a person between 18 and 60 years old who received the Ad26.COV2.S COVID-19 vaccine or a placebo. The V gene is TRBV6-2 or TRBV6-3, the J gene TRBJ2-3, with 8 bases fitting TRBD2. This CDR3 reads CASSSIGLARTDTQYF. The CDR3 DNA follows: TGTGCCAGCAGTTCCATCGGACTAGCCCGCACAGATACGCAGTATTTT.